The 16 T cell receptor beta chains below were found in one sample sequenced in a study of blood T cell repertoires in COVID-19. Method: immunoSEQ multiplex PCR; TCRdb's copy keeps in-frame clones and lacks some. The table has under 450,000 clones, roughly 90% seen once. The specimen sequenced was PBMCs or T cells enriched from blood (not recorded which). The receptors were gathered from a woman aged 25-40 years who had recovered from COVID-19.

The chain uses TRBV10-2 and TRBJ1-5, with D possibly matching TRBD1 (6 bases). Germline CDR1 is WSHSY and CDR2 is SAAADI. This CDR3 is built from 16 residues. The V end lost 10 bases, the J end lost 2 bases, and 21 bases lay between the germline ends. This CDR3 reads CANHRENRDCNQPQHF. CDR3 bases: TGCGCCAACCACAGGGAGAACAGGGATTGCAATCAGCCCCAGCATTTT.

The rearrangement links TRBV12-3 or TRBV12-4 to TRBJ2-5; D is ambiguous. Deletions cut 6 bases from V and 1 base from J, with 6 bases between. CDR3 size: 12 residues. DNA of the CDR3: TGTGCCAGCAGCACCGGCCAAGAGACCCAGTACTTC. Encoded protein: CASSTGQETQYF.

The chain links TRBV4-1 to TRBJ2-5; D not certain. CDR1 is MGHRA and CDR2 is YSYEKL in the germline V gene. Between the trimmed V and J ends, which lost 4 bases and 5 bases, there was a span of 14 bases. The CDR3 length is 14 residues. CDR3 in amino acids: CASSRGLESETQYF. The CDR3 DNA is TGCGCCAGCAGCCGAGGCCTGGAATCGGAGACCCAGTACTTC.

The chain employs TRBV5-1 and TRBJ1-4; 10 nucleotides align to TRBD1. The CDR3 has 14 amino acids. Germline V gene data show CDR1 as SGHRS and CDR2 as YFSETQ. V lost 0 bases and J lost 7; bases outside the gene matches: 0. The CDR3 DNA reads as TGCGCCAGCAGCTTGGGGGACAGGGGTGAAAAACTGTTTTTT. Amino acid sequence: CASSLGDRGEKLFF.

The chain recombines TRBV7-8 with TRBJ2-1, with 13 nucleotides matching TRBD2. With V trimmed by 4 bases and J by 8 bases, 5 bases remained unmatched. The CDR3 has 15 amino acids. Germline V CDR1 and CDR2: SGHVS, FQNEAQ. This CDR3 reads CASSSGLAGVDEQFF. As DNA, the CDR3 is TGTGCCAGCAGCTCAGGACTAGCGGGAGTAGATGAGCAGTTCTTC.

This clone was counted between two and nine times. The chain joins TRBV3-1 (or the pseudogene TRBV3-2) to TRBJ2-1; 12 bases align to TRBD2. The germline gives CDR1 LGHDT, CDR2 YNNKEL (reference sequence). The CDR3 runs 15 residues. V shed 6 bases, J shed 5 bases, and the junction held 5 bases outside the gene matches. The DNA of the CDR3 is TGTGCCAGCAGTTACTGGACTAGCGGGAACAATGAGCAGTTCTTC. It is translated as CASSYWTSGNNEQFF.

The CDR3 DNA reads TGTGCCAGCAGTTCGACAGGGGCGCCCCAAGAGACCCAGTACTTC. It yields the protein CASSSTGAPQETQYF. The V gene is TRBV6-5, the J gene TRBJ2-5; 8 bases are shared with TRBD1. Looked up from germline, CDR1 is MNHEY and CDR2 is SVGAGI. Trimming cost V 4 bases and J 1 base; bases outside gene matches: 5. The CDR3 runs 15 residues.

The rearrangement uses TRBV5-4 and TRBJ1-1; 9 bases are a match to TRBD1. Germline-derived CDR1 and CDR2 are SGHNT and YYREEE (reference sequence). The CDR3 runs to 15 residues. After removal of 2 bases from V and 1 base from J, the junction contained 3 bases not matched to a gene. The CDR3 coding sequence is TGTGCCAGCAGCTTCGGGGACAGGGCGAACACTGAAGCTTTCTTT. This codes for CASSFGDRANTEAFF. Combining the CDR3 with reference TRBV5-4 and TRBJ1-1 gives the whole variable domain ETGVTQSPTHLIKTRGQQVTLRCSSQSGHNTVSWYQQALGQGPQFIFQYYREEENGRGNFPPRFSGLQFPNYSSELNVNALELDDSALYLCASSFGDRANTEAFFGQGTRLTVV.

The chain carries TRBV7-9 and TRBJ1-1, with a tentative D call TRBD1 (6 bases). This CDR3 is 13 amino acids long. V dropped 7 bases and J dropped 4 bases, with 13 bases sitting between them. Germline CDR1 and CDR2: SEHNR and FQNEAQ (reference sequence). The CDR3 nucleotides read TGTGCCAGCATCTCAGGGACACCCACTGAAGCTTTCTTT. The encoded protein is CASISGTPTEAFF.

The chain links TRBV7-9 to TRBJ1-1; 10 positions agree with TRBD1. The CDR3 sequence is 16 residues long. With 7 bases clipped from V and 0 bases from J, the junction kept 8 bases outside the gene matches. The germline CDR1 and CDR2 sequences are SEHNR and FQNEAQ (reference sequence). CDR3 residues: CASTLAGQGVNTEAFF. DNA of the CDR3: TGTGCCAGCACCCTAGCCGGACAGGGGGTGAACACTGAAGCTTTCTTT.

The V call is TRBV7-6, the J call TRBJ1-4, with TRBD1 matching over 10 bases. The CDR3 loop spans 15 amino acids. Germline CDR1 SGHVS, CDR2 FNYEAQ. V trimming: 3 bases; J trimming: 8 bases; junction bases outside the gene matches: 6. DNA for the CDR3: TGTGCCAGCAGCTTCCTGGGACAGGGGTTCGAAAAACTGTTTTTT. Residues: CASSFLGQGFEKLFF. Filled out from reference TRBV7-6 and TRBJ1-4, the complete variable domain reads GAGVSQSPRYKVTKRGQDVALRCDPISGHVSLYWYRQALGQGPEFLTYFNYEAQQDKSGLPNDRFSAERPEGSISTLTIQRTEQRDSAMYRCASSFLGQGFEKLFFGSGTQLSVL.

CDR3 in DNA: TGTGCCAGCAGTTACGACTTTAATGAAAAACTGTTTTTT. This gives the protein CASSYDFNEKLFF. The chain joins TRBV6-5 to TRBJ1-4; no definite D call. Germline CDR1 MNHEY, CDR2 SVGAGI. Trimming took 2 bases from V and 4 from J, leaving 5 bases between them. The CDR3 spans 13 residues.

The chain links TRBV6-1 to TRBJ2-5, with 7 bases identical to TRBD1. Germline CDR1 MNHNS, CDR2 SASEGT. Germline trimming cut 4 bases from V and 2 bases from J; bases unmatched to any gene: 13. This CDR3 has 17 residues. CDR3 amino acids: CASSGVPLDRRQETQYF. As DNA, the CDR3 is TGTGCCAGCAGTGGGGTCCCCTTGGACAGGCGACAAGAGACCCAGTACTTC.

The CDR3: CASSDPAPGQRQYF. The CDR3 DNA sequence: TGTGCCAGCAGTGACCCTGCTCCGGGACAACGGCAGTACTTC. This chain uses TRBV6-1 with TRBJ2-7; D is perhaps TRBD1 (6 bases). The CDR3 contains 14 residues. Germline-derived CDR1 and CDR2 are MNHNS and SASEGT. Trimming shortened V by 3 bases and J by 9 bases, and 18 bases separated the two germline ends.

This clone was detected a few times. CDR3: CASSLADTLDGAFF. CDR3 nucleotides: TGCGCCAGCAGCTTGGCGGACACGCTCGACGGAGCTTTCTTT. The chain employs TRBV5-1 and TRBJ1-1, with D perhaps matching TRBD1 (5 bases). Germline values: CDR1 SGHRS, CDR2 YFSETQ. Trimming took off 0 bases at V and 10 bases at J, with 16 bases between the two ends. CDR3 length: 14 residues.

This rearrangement joins TRBV16 to TRBJ1-6; D is unresolved. The germline V gene encodes CDR1 KGHSY and CDR2 FQNENV. CDR3 length: 15 residues. With 0 bases removed from V and 6 bases from J, the gap between germline ends came to 9 bases. CDR3 nucleotide sequence: TGTGCCAGCAGCCAATCAAACAGCTTTAATTCACCCCTCCACTTT. Translating gives CASSQSNSFNSPLHF.